The 5 T cell receptor beta chains listed next were all sequenced from one sample in a study of blood T cell repertoires in COVID-19 (dated by TCRdb to 2018 to 2020). Receptor amplification or capture employed the immunoSEQ multiplex PCR assay. The source is immuneACCESS, and TCRdb retained only in-frame sequences with V and J called. Part of the clones is not carried over; for the studies checked, unresolved V genes explain less than half of this, and the remainder is unexplained. The sample yields about 90,000 clones; over 80% were counted once. The ten largest clones add up to about 6.3% of the sample. Sequencing was performed on peripheral blood. The receptors come from a woman aged 55-70 years with active COVID-19.

In nucleotides, the CDR3 is TGTGCCTGGAGTAGAACAGGGGAGGGAAACACCATATATTTT. This encodes CAWSRTGEGNTIYF. The gene calls are TRBV30 and TRBJ1-3; the match to TRBD1 covers 7 bases. The CDR3 contains 14 residues. V gave up 2 bases and J gave up 4 bases; unmatched junction bases: 5. The germline CDR1 and CDR2 sequences are GTSNPN and SVGIG (reference sequence).

The chain has TRBV24-1 and TRBJ2-7; D ambiguous. This CDR3 comprises 12 residues. Germline CDR1 is KGHDR and CDR2 is SFDVKD. V lost 1 base and J 5 bases, leaving 5 bases between the germline ends. This CDR3 is CATSDFEDEQYF. The CDR3 region has the DNA TGTGCCACCAGTGATTTCGAGGACGAGCAGTACTTC.

The rearrangement joins TRBV5-1 to TRBJ1-2; D gene uncertain. The CDR3 totals 13 residues. Germline V CDR1 and CDR2: SGHRS, YFSETQ. V lost 4 bases and J lost 1, with 8 bases in between. CDR3 DNA sequence: TGCGCCAGCAGCCCCGGAGGTAACTATGGCTACACCTTC. This encodes CASSPGGNYGYTF.

The chain employs TRBV30 and TRBJ2-1; D call uncertain. V lost 0 bases to trimming and J lost 9 bases, with 9 bases between them. The germline CDR1 and CDR2 sequences are GTSNPN and SVGIG (reference sequence). There are 12 residues in the CDR3. CDR3 DNA sequence: TGTGCCTGGAGTGTACGATGGGCTGAGCAGTTCTTC. Its translation is CAWSVRWAEQFF.

The genes are TRBV15 and TRBJ1-5, with D perhaps TRBD1 (6 bases). Germline CDR1 reads LNHNV; CDR2 reads YYDKDF (reference sequence). Trimming left V 3 bases short and J 2 bases short, with 17 bases between. The CDR3 covers 17 residues. The CDR3 here is CATSRGLIGQRNQPQHF. The DNA of the CDR3 is TGTGCCACCAGCAGGGGTTTAATAGGACAGCGCAATCAGCCCCAGCATTTT.